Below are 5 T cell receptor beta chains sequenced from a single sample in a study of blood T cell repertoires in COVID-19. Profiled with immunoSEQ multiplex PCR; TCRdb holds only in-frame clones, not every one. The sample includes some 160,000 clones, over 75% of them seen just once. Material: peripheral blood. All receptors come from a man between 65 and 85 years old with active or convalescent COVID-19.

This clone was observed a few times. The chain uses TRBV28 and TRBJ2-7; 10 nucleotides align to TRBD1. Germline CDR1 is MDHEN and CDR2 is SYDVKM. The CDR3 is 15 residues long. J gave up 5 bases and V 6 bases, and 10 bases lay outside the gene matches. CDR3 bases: TGTGCCAGCAGGCACGGACAGGGGGAATGGGACGAGCAGTACTTC. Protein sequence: CASRHGQGEWDEQYF.

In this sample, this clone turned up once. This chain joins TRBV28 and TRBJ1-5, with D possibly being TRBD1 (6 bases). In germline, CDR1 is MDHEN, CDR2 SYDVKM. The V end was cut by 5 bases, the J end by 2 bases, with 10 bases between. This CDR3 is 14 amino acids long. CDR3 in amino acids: CASSPYRGNQPQHF. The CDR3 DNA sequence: TGTGCCAGCAGTCCCTACAGGGGCAATCAGCCCCAGCATTTT.

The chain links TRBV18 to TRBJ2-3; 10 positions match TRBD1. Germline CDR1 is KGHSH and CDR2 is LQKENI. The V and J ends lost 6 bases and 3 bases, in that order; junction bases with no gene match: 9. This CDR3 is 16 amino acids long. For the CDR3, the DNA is TGTGCCAGCTCGGTTTCCGGGACAGGGGTAACAGATACGCAGTATTTT. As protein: CASSVSGTGVTDTQYF. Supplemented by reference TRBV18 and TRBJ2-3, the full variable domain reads NAGVMQNPRHLVRRRGQEARLRCSPMKGHSHVYWYRQLPEEGLKFMVYLQKENIIDESGMPKERFSAEFPKEGPSILRIQQVVRGDSAAYFCASSVSGTGVTDTQYFGPGTRLTVL.

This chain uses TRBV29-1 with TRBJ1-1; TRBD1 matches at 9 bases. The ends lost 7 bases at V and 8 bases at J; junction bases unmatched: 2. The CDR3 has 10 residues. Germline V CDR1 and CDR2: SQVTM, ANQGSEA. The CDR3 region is CSGGTGEAFF. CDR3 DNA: TGCAGCGGGGGGACAGGGGAAGCTTTCTTT.

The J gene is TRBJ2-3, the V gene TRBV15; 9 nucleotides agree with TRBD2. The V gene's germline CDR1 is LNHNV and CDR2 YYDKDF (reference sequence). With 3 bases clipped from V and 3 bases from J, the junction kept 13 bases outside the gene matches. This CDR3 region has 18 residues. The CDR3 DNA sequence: TGTGCCACCAGCAGGGCGGGAGGGCCCGCTTATACGACAGATACGCAGTATTTT. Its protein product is CATSRAGGPAYTTDTQYF.